These 8 T cell receptor beta chains came from one sample sequenced in a study of blood T cell repertoires in COVID-19. Measured with immunoSEQ multiplex PCR; TCRdb has only the in-frame clones, and not every one. This table holds more than 200,000 clones, approximately 83% found once. Sequencing used peripheral blood. The receptors come from an elderly man with acute or convalescent COVID-19.

The gene calls are TRBV5-8 and TRBJ1-1, with TRBD1 matching 8 bases. The V gene's germline CDR1 is SGHTS and CDR2 YDEGEE. Unmatched junction bases numbered 4, after V lost 3 bases and J lost 3 bases. This CDR3 has 14 amino acids. CDR3 in DNA: TGTGCCAGCAGCTCGCGACAGGGGTACACTGAAGCTTTCTTT. This encodes CASSSRQGYTEAFF.

This clone showed up just once. The V gene is TRBV29-1, the J gene TRBJ2-1; 9 bases agree with TRBD1. The CDR3 is 13 amino acids. Trimming took 3 bases from V and 6 from J; bases not matched to a gene: 3. Germline V gene sequence: CDR1 SQVTM, CDR2 ANQGSEA. This chain's CDR3 is CSVEGQGVNEQFF. The CDR3 DNA reads as TGCAGCGTTGAGGGACAGGGTGTCAATGAGCAGTTCTTC.

The V call is TRBV9, the J call TRBJ1-2; a possible D gene is TRBD1 (6 bases). Trimming removed 0 bases from V and 7 bases from J, with 16 bases in between. Germline V gene lookup returns CDR1 SGDLS and CDR2 YYNGEE. The CDR3 runs 15 residues. The CDR3 spells CASSVDARGMGGYTF. In DNA form, the CDR3 reads TGTGCCAGCAGCGTAGACGCCAGGGGAATGGGTGGCTACACCTTC.

V gene TRBV10-3 combines with J gene TRBJ1-2; D not resolved. The length of the CDR3 is 11 residues. V was cut by 0 bases and J by 7 bases, with 3 bases left in between. Germline lookup yields CDR1 ENHRY and CDR2 SYGVKD. In DNA, the CDR3 is TGTGCCATCAGTGAGTCTCTTGGCTACACCTTC. Translating it yields CAISESLGYTF.

The genes are TRBV6-4 and TRBJ2-3; 7 bases agree with TRBD2. The CDR3 is 12 amino acids. Germline assignment: CDR1 MRHNA and CDR2 SNTAGT. With 8 bases clipped from V and 8 bases from J, the junction kept 7 bases outside the gene matches. CDR3 nucleotide sequence: TGTGCCAGCGGGGAGCGGGGCGGTACGCAGTATTTT. Residues: CASGERGGTQYF.

This clone appeared once. The V call is TRBV3-1 (or the pseudogene TRBV3-2), the J call TRBJ1-2, with TRBD1 matching over 8 bases. CDR3 size: 16 residues. Germline V gives CDR1 LGHDT, CDR2 YNNKEL (reference sequence). V lost 4 bases and J lost 0; bases outside the gene matches: 7. The CDR3 DNA sequence: TGTGCCAGCAGCCCTCGGACAGGGCAGACTAACTATGGCTACACCTTC. Amino acids: CASSPRTGQTNYGYTF.

This clone was picked up one time. The chain is built from TRBV19 and TRBJ2-1, with TRBD2 identical over 12 bases. CDR1 is LNHDA and CDR2 is SQIVND in the germline V gene (reference sequence). The CDR3 is 16 amino acids. V shed 6 bases, J shed 3 bases, and the junction held 6 bases outside the gene matches. CDR3 in DNA: TGTGCCAGTAGGGAGACTAGCGGGGGACACTACAATGAGCAGTTCTTC. Residues: CASRETSGGHYNEQFF.

To note about this clone: A read error is possible here, since a much larger clone lies one base away. In DNA, the CDR3 is TGTGCCAGCAGCGCCTACACCGGGGAGCTGTTTTTT. This encodes CASSAYTGELFF. J is TRBJ2-2 and V is TRBV9; the D is unclear. Trimming took off 3 bases at V and 3 bases at J, with 3 bases between the two ends. Looked up from germline, CDR1 is SGDLS and CDR2 is YYNGEE. This CDR3 contains 12 residues.